This entry concerns a single TCR beta chain. Germline CDR1 and CDR2: SNHLY and FYNNEI. The CDR3 spans 16 residues. Trimming stripped 6 bases from V and 5 bases from J, with 19 bases between. This entry is derived from a study of control samples from healthy donors and cancer patients. Sequencing was performed with immunoSEQ multiplex PCR; in TCRdb, only in-frame clones are kept and a portion is missing. Among about 140,000 clones listed, roughly 92% were seen once. Sequencing was performed on blood. The chain combines TRBV2 with TRBJ1-4, with D maybe TRBD1 (6 bases). This TCR was sampled from a man aged 35-49 years in good health. The CDR3 loop reads CASRAYGTPKNEKLFF. CDR3 DNA: TGTGCCAGCAGAGCCTACGGGACACCCAAAAATGAAAAACTGTTTTTT.